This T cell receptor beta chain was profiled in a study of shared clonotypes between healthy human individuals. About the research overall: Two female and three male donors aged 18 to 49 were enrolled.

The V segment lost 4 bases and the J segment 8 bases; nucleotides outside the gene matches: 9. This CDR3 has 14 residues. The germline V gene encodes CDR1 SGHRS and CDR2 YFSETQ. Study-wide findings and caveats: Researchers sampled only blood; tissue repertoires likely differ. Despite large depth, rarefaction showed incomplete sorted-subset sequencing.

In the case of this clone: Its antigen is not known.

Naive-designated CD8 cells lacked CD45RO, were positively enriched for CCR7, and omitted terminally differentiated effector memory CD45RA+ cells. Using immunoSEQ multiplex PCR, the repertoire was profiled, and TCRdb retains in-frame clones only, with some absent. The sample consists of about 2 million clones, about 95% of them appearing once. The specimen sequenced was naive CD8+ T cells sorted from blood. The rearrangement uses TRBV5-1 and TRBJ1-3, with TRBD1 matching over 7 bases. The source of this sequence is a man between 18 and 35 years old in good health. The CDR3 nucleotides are TGCGCCAGCAGCCCCGGACAGGAGGGGGACACCATATATTTT. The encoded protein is CASSPGQEGDTIYF.